This T cell receptor (beta chain) is drawn from a study of PD-1 blockade in classical Hodgkin lymphoma. Study in general: The nivolumab dose that patients received was 3 mg/kg, given intravenously every 2 weeks. Broader study findings: Whereas CD4+ TCR diversity had risen significantly by C4D1, CD8+ TCR diversity had not. Possibly reflecting disease activity or prior therapy, repertoire differences have causes that remain undefined.

The repertoire was sequenced with immunoSEQ multiplex PCR; TCRdb's copy has only in-frame clones and lacks some. The sample yields under 50,000 clones, 60% to 75% seen once. In this sample, this clone turned up a few times. Its antigen is currently unknown. CDR3 length: 14 amino acids. V was cut by 4 bases and J by 2 bases, with 8 bases left in between. Germline V gene lookup returns CDR1 LNHDA and CDR2 SQIVND (reference sequence). Described time point: cycle 4 day 1 (C4D1), after 5 to 7 weeks of nivolumab. Relapses following autologous stem cell transplantation were seen in all patients, with brentuximab vedotin exposure varying.

The chain links TRBV19 to TRBJ1-4; D call uncertain. Specimen: peripheral blood mononuclear cells (PBMCs), collected before the fourth cycle of nivolumab. The clonotype originates from a human donor with classical Hodgkin lymphoma. The CDR3 region is CASSSISTNEKLFF. Here the CDR3 DNA reads TGTGCCAGTAGTAGCATTTCGACTAATGAAAAACTGTTTTTT.